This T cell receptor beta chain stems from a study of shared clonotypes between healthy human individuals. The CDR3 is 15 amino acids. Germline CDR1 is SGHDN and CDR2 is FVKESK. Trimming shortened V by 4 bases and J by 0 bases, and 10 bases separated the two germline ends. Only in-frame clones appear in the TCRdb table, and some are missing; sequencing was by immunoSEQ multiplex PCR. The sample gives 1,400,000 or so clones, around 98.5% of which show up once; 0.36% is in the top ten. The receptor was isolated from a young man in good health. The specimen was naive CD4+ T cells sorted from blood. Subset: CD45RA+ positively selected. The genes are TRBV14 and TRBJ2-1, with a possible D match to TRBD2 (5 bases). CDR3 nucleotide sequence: TGTGCCAGCAGCCCCGAGGGCCTCTCCTACAATGAGCAGTTCTTC. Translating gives CASSPEGLSYNEQFF.